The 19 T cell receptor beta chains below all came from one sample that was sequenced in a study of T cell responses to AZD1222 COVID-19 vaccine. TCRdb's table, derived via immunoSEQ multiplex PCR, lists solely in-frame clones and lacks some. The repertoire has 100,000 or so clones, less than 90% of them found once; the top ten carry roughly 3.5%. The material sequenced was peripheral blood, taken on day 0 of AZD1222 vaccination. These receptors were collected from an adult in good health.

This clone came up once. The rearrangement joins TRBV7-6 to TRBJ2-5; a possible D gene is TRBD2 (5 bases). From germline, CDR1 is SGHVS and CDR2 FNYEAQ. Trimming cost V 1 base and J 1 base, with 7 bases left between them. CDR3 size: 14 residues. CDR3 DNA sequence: TGTGCCAGCAGCTTAGAGGGAGCCCAAGAGACCCAGTACTTC. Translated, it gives CASSLEGAQETQYF.

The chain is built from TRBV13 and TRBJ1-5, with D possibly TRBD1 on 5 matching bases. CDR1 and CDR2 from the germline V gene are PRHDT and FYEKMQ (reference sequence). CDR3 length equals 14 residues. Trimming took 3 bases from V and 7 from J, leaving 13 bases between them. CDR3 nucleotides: TGTGCCAGCAGCTTCTCTTGGGAGGGGCAGCCCCAGCATTTT. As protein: CASSFSWEGQPQHF.

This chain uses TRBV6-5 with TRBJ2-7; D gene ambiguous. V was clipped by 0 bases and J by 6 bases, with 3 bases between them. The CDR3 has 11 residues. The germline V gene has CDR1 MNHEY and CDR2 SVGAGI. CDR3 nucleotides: TGTGCCAGCAGTTACTCGACCGAGCAGTACTTC. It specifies CASSYSTEQYF.

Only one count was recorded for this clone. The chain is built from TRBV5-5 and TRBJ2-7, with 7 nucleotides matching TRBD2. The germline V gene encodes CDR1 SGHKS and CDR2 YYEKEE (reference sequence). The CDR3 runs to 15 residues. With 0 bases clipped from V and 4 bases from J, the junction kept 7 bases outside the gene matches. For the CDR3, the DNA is TGTGCCAGCAGCTTGGTGCCGGGGGGTCGGTACGAGCAGTACTTC. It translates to CASSLVPGGRYEQYF.

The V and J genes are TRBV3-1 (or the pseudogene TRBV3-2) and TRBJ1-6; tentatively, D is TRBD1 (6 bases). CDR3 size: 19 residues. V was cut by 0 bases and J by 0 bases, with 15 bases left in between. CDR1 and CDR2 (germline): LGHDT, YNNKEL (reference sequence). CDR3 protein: CASSQEGGGGSSYNSPLHF. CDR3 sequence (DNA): TGTGCCAGCAGCCAAGAAGGCGGGGGCGGCAGCTCCTATAATTCACCCCTCCACTTT.

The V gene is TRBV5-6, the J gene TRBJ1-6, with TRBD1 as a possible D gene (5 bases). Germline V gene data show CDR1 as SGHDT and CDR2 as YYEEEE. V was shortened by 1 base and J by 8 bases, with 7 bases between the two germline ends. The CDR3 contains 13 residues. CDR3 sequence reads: CASSLSGDSPLHF. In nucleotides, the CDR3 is TGTGCCAGCAGCTTGTCGGGGGATTCACCCCTCCACTTT.

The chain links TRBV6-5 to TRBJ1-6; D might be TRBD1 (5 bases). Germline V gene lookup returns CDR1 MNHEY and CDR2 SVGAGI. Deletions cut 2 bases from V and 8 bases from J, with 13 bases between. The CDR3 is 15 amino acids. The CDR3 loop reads CASSYHDGGDSPLHF. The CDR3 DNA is TGTGCCAGCAGTTACCATGACGGGGGGGATTCACCCCTCCACTTT.

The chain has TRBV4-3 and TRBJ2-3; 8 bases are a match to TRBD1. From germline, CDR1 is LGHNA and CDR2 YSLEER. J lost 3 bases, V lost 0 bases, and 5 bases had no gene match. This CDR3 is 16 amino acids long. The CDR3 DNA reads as TGCGCCAGCAGCCAAGACCGGCAGGGGGCAACAGATACGCAGTATTTT. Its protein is CASSQDRQGATDTQYF.

CDR3 in amino acids: CASSLLITGELFF. The CDR3 DNA sequence: TGTGCCAGCAGCTTGTTGATAACCGGGGAGCTGTTTTTT. The chain is built from TRBV5-4 and TRBJ2-2; D is unresolved. The CDR3 is 13 residues long. The germline V gene has CDR1 SGHNT and CDR2 YYREEE (reference sequence). Trimming cost V 1 base and J 5 bases, with 6 bases left between them.

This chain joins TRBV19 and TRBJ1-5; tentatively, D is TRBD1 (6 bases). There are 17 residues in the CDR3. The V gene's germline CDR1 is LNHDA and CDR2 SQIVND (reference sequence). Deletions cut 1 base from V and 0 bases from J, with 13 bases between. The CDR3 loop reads CASSIVSGAASNQPQHF. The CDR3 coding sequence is TGTGCCAGTAGTATAGTATCGGGGGCGGCTAGCAATCAGCCCCAGCATTTT.

The CDR3 nucleotides read TGTGCCAGCAGCCCAGGTAGTCAAGAGACCCAGTACTTC. It translates to CASSPGSQETQYF. The chain employs TRBV6-5 and TRBJ2-5; D unresolved. V gave up 6 bases and J gave up 2 bases, with 10 bases separating them. Germline CDR1 and CDR2: MNHEY and SVGAGI. The CDR3 consists of 13 residues.

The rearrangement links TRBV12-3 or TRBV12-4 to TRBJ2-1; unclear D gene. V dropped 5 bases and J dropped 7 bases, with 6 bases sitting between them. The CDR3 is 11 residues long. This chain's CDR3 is CASSTENEQFF. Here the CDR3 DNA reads TGTGCCAGCAGTACTGAAAATGAGCAGTTCTTC.

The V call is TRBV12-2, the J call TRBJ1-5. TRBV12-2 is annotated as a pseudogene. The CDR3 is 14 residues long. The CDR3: CASRLAGCYQPQHF. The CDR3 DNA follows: TGTGCAAGTCGCTTAGCAGGGTGCTATCAGCCCCAGCATTTT.

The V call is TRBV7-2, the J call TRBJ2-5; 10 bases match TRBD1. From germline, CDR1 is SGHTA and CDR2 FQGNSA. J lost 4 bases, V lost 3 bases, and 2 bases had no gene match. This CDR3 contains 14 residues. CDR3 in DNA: TGTGCCAGCAGCTTGACAGGGGGCCTAGAGACCCAGTACTTC. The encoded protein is CASSLTGGLETQYF.

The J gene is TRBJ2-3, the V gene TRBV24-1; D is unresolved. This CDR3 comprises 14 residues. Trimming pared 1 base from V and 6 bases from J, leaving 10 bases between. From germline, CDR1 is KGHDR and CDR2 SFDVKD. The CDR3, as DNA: TGTGCCACCAGTGATTTTAAGGGTTGGGATACGCAGTATTTT. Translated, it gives CATSDFKGWDTQYF.

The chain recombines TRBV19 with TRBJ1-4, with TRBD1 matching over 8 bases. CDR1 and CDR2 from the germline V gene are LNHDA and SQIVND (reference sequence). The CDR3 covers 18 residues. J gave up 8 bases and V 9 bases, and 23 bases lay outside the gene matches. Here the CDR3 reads CASVDRTGNSGPREKLFF. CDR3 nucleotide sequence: TGTGCCAGCGTTGATCGGACAGGGAATAGCGGGCCCAGGGAAAAACTGTTTTTT. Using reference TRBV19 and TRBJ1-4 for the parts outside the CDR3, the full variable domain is DGGITQSPKYLFRKEGQNVTLSCEQNLNHDAMYWYRQDPGQGLRLIYYSQIVNDFQKGDIAEGYSVSREKKESFPLTVTSAQKNPTAFYLCASVDRTGNSGPREKLFFGSGTQLSVL.

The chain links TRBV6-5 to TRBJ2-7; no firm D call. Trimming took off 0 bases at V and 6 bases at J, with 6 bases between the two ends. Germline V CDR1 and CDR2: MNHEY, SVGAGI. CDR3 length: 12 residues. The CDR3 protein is CASSYSRGEQYF. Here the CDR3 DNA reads TGTGCCAGCAGTTACTCGCGTGGCGAGCAGTACTTC.

This CDR3 is CASSSLGEQYF. DNA for the CDR3: TGTGCCAGCAGCTCATTGGGGGAGCAGTACTTC. This chain links TRBV3-1 (or the pseudogene TRBV3-2) with TRBJ2-7, with D uncertain. With 5 bases removed from V and 7 bases from J, the gap between germline ends came to 9 bases. The CDR3 runs to 11 residues. The germline V gene encodes CDR1 LGHDT and CDR2 YNNKEL (reference sequence).

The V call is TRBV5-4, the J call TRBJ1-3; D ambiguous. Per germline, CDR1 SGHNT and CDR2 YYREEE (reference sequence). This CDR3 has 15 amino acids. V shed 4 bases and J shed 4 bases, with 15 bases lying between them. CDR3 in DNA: TGTGCCAGCAGCAAGGATCCCGCCTCGGGAAACACCATATATTTT. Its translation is CASSKDPASGNTIYF.